This T cell receptor beta chain was sequenced for a study of beta chain features in type 1 diabetes. Germline CDR1 reads SQVTM; CDR2 reads ANQGSEA. V was clipped by 8 bases and J by 2 bases, with 16 bases between them. The CDR3 spans 13 residues. Expressed TCRB transcripts were sequenced, since all the RNA that had been isolated was reverse transcribed. Sequencing used immunoSEQ multiplex PCR; TCRdb keeps in-frame clones, though not all of them. The profile shows some 290,000 clones, 24% of them singletons. Findings and limits, study-wide: All four CD4+ subsets of Type 1 diabetes patients contained TCRB CDR3s that were moderately but significantly shorter.

Note on this clone: The antigen is undetermined.

V usage is TRBV29-1 and J usage is TRBJ2-7; a weak D match, TRBD2 (5 bases). What was sequenced was naive CD4+ T cells from blood. The clonotype comes from a woman in her 30s with type 1 diabetes. In DNA form, the CDR3 reads TGCAGCATAAATGAGGGCCCAGCCTACGAGCAGTACTTC. Its translation: CSINEGPAYEQYF.